The TCR beta chain described here comes from a study of T cell clonotyping in hematopoietic cell transplantation. General study findings and limits: Few recipient clonotypes overlapped donors; over 95% were de novo at given depth. Higher Inverse Simpson Index values in graft donor and pretransplant recipient predicted broader posttransplant TCR diversity. Cells were unsorted, so CD4 and CD8 contributions were not separated.

A remark on this clone: Its antigen is undetermined.

The junction had 5 bases not matched to a gene; V was cut back by 3 bases and J by 6 bases. CDR1 is GTSNPN, CDR2 SVGIG, per germline (reference sequence). The CDR3 has 12 residues. Recipient blood drawn about 28 days pretransplant and days 30, 100, 180 after. Assay: immunoSEQ multiplex PCR; the TCRdb copy retains only in-frame clones and omits some. The table lists 5,400 or so clones, more than 75% of them singletons. The sequencing here drew on peripheral blood mononuclear cells, taken 100 days after allogeneic stem cell transplant. This clonotype originated in a female patient in her 50s who had an allogeneic stem cell transplant from a related donor, so the T cells may come from the graft donor. Some clones in this sample may be carry-over from other donors' samples. V usage is TRBV30 and J usage is TRBJ2-7, with TRBD1 identical over 7 bases. CDR3 protein: CAWSQTGREQYF. CDR3 bases: TGTGCCTGGAGCCAGACAGGGCGCGAGCAGTACTTC.